This note documents a single TCR beta chain sequence. As yet, its antigen is unknown. Measured with immunoSEQ multiplex PCR; TCRdb has only the in-frame clones, and not every one. The sample has roughly 130,000 clones; approximately 86% are singletons. These data belong to a study of T cell responses to AZD1222 COVID-19 vaccine. Overall study results and limits: Repertoires in all cases were sampled only once the peak T cell response had passed. Within unmutated variant regions lay the reported targets of nearly half of spike-specific TCRs.

Sequences were derived from peripheral blood, sampled on day 0 of AZD1222 vaccination. This clonotype was sampled from an adult in good health.

The CDR3 coding sequence is TGTGCCAGCAGTTTCGGGAATGAGCAGTTCTTC. As protein: CASSFGNEQFF. This chain links TRBV27 with TRBJ2-1; D is unresolved. The germline V gene encodes CDR1 MNHEY and CDR2 SMNVEV (reference sequence). CDR3 size: 11 residues. V was cut by 3 bases and J by 7 bases, with 4 bases left in between.